These 18 T cell receptor beta chains were sequenced from one sample in a study of T cells in women clearing cervical HPV infection. Generated by immunoSEQ multiplex PCR, the TCRdb table keeps only in-frame clones and is missing some. Found here are about 31,000 clones; the top ten clones hold about 3.1%. The sequenced material came from blood buffy coat. The source of these receptors is a woman between 18 and 70 years old with a cervical HPV16 infection that either progressed to CIN3+ or cleared (not recorded which).

As regards this clone: With the read ending 3 residues before the CDR3 end, the germline J gene is used to fill in that end. This chain joins TRBV20-1 and TRBJ1-4; 8 bases match TRBD1. The germline V gene has CDR1 DFQATT and CDR2 SNEGSKA (reference sequence). This CDR3 region has 15 residues. The CDR3 DNA, read in part, is TGCAGTGCAAACACAGGGGGTTATGGTAATTCACCA. This codes for CSANTGGYGNSP. The full-length CDR3 reads as CSANTGGYGNSPLFF.

As for this clone: The missing CDR3 end, 3 residues past where the read stops, is filled in from the germline J gene. The chain has TRBV18 and TRBJ1-2; D is unclear. Germline V CDR1 and CDR2: KGHSH, LQKENI. The length of the CDR3 is 14 residues. CDR3 DNA, as far as it was read: TGTGCCAGCTCAGTGGATCTAGCCAAAAACATC. Its translation: CASSVDLAKNI. The CDR3, in full, reads CASSVDLAKNIYTF. Based on the CDR3 plus reference TRBV18 and TRBJ1-2, the full variable domain is NAGVMQNPRHLVRRRGQEARLRCSPMKGHSHVYWYRQLPEEGLKFMVYLQKENIIDESGMPKERFSAEFPKEGPSILRIQQVVRGDSAAYFCASSVDLAKNIYTFGSGTRLTVV.

CDR3 amino acids: CASSSHVPGRDEKLFF. The CDR3 DNA, read in part, is TGCGCCAGCAGCTCGCACGTTCCAGGAAGGGATGAAAAA. The chain recombines TRBV5-1 with TRBJ1-4; no firm D call. The read comes to an end 3 residues before the CDR3 does, leaving the germline J gene to fill in the end. The CDR3 has 16 amino acids. The ends were cut back, 3 bases at V and 6 bases at J, with 18 bases in the middle. Germline values: CDR1 SGHRS, CDR2 YFSETQ. Complete variable domain (other parts from reference TRBV5-1 and TRBJ1-4): KAGVTQTPRYLIKTRGQQVTLSCSPISGHRSVSWYQQTPGQGLQFLFEYFSETQRNKGNFPGRFSGRQFSNSRSEMNVSTLELGDSALYLCASSSHVPGRDEKLFFGSGTQLSVL.

Note on this clone: The CDR3 is cut off 3 residues early in the read; its end comes from the germline J gene. V is TRBV10-3 and J is TRBJ1-1, with unresolved D. This CDR3 has 14 residues. Germline loops: CDR1 ENHRY, CDR2 SYGVKD. V dropped 2 bases and J dropped 2 bases, with 9 bases sitting between them. CDR3 DNA, as far as it was read: TGTGCCATCAGTGAGATACAGATAAACACTGAA. Translated, it gives CAISEIQINTE. The CDR3 reads in full as CAISEIQINTEAFF.

As concerns this clone: The read stops 3 residues short of the end of the CDR3; the missing end is completed from the germline J gene. The chain joins TRBV19 to TRBJ1-2; D gene uncertain. This CDR3 contains 15 residues. V lost 3 bases to trimming and J lost 4 bases, with 15 bases between them. CDR1 and CDR2 (germline): LNHDA, SQIVND (reference sequence). CDR3 region: CASSIRASGSYGYTF. CDR3 DNA (partial): TGTGCCAGTAGTATCCGGGCGAGCGGGAGCTATGGC.

Remarks on this clone: The read ends 3 residues before the CDR3 terminus; that terminus is restored from the germline J gene. The chain employs TRBV7-7 and TRBJ2-3; 7 bases are a match to TRBD2. Trimming removed 2 bases from V and 4 bases from J; junction bases left unmatched: 6. The CDR3 contains 15 residues. Germline loops: CDR1 SSHAT, CDR2 FNYEAQ (reference sequence). The DNA read from the CDR3 is TGTGCCAGCAGCTTACGGGGAGGGTCATCAGATACG. It translates to CASSLRGGSSDT. The whole CDR3 sequence reads CASSLRGGSSDTQYF.

CDR3 loop: CASSLVAGANEQYF. The covered CDR3 bases are TGCGCCAGCAGCTTGGTGGCAGGGGCCAACGAG. The rearrangement links TRBV5-1 to TRBJ2-7; a possible D gene is TRBD1 (6 bases). Read data end 3 residues before the CDR3 end; the end is taken from the germline J gene. Trimming shortened V by 0 bases and J by 5 bases, and 12 bases separated the two germline ends. The CDR3 has 14 amino acids. Germline V gene lookup returns CDR1 SGHRS and CDR2 YFSETQ.

Note on this clone: The CDR3 is cut off 3 residues early in the read; its end comes from the germline J gene. This same CDR3 is encoded by further DNA sequences in the sample. J is TRBJ1-3 and V is TRBV18; D possibly corresponds to TRBD1 (5 bases). The CDR3 spans 16 residues. Germline V gene sequence: CDR1 KGHSH, CDR2 LQKENI. V shed 2 bases and J shed 5 bases, with 16 bases lying between them. The CDR3 is CASSPGGREVRNTIYF. The CDR3 DNA, read in part, is TGTGCCAGCTCACCAGGCGGCAGGGAAGTCCGAAACACC.

Of note for this clone: The observed sequence ends 3 residues before the CDR3 terminus, with the missing tail filled in from the germline J gene. The chain couples TRBV18 to TRBJ1-4, with 9 bases identical to TRBD1. From germline, CDR1 is KGHSH and CDR2 LQKENI. The CDR3 has 15 amino acids. CDR3 in amino acids: CASSPYPGQGSPLFF. The DNA read from the CDR3 is TGTGCCAGCTCACCGTATCCGGGACAGGGTTCACCA.

As regards this clone: The CDR3 end is not reached by the read, which stops 3 residues before it; the germline J gene fills it in. The J gene is TRBJ2-7, the V gene TRBV7-2; 7 bases line up with TRBD2. The CDR3 runs to 14 residues. V lost 5 bases to trimming and J lost 5 bases; unmatched junction nucleotides: 9. Germline V CDR1 and CDR2: SGHTA, FQGNSA. The part of the CDR3 DNA that was read is TGTGCCAGCAGCCCATTCGGGACTACCGACGAG. Translating it yields CASSPFGTTDE. The full-length CDR3 reads as CASSPFGTTDEQYF.

The DNA read from the CDR3 is TGCGCCAGCAGTCAATCGACAGGGGGCACTGAA. The encoded protein is CASSQSTGGTE. The full-length CDR3 reads as CASSQSTGGTEAFF. The V call is TRBV23-1, the J call TRBJ1-1; TRBD1 aligns across 9 bases. The read halts 3 residues ahead of the CDR3 end, with the missing end drawn from the germline J gene. TRBV23-1 carries the ORF label, with uncertain function. V dropped 0 bases and J dropped 4; count of bases not matched to a gene: 0. This CDR3 has 14 amino acids.

Regarding this clone: The CDR3 end falls 3 residues outside the read, so it is completed with the germline J gene. The V call is TRBV2, the J call TRBJ2-1; D is ambiguous. V was cut by 5 bases and J by 3 bases, with 20 bases left in between. CDR1 SNHLY and CDR2 FYNNEI come from the germline V gene. This CDR3 has 17 residues. CDR3 DNA (partial): TGTGCCAGCAGTCCACGGGTCCGGTCTGAATACTACAATGAG. This gives the protein CASSPRVRSEYYNE. The full CDR3 sequence reads CASSPRVRSEYYNEQFF. The full variable domain, its missing parts supplied by reference TRBV2 and TRBJ2-1, is EPEVTQTPSHQVTQMGQEVILRCVPISNHLYFYWYRQILGQKVEFLVSFYNNEISEKSEIFDDQFSVERPDGSNFTLKIRSTKLEDSAMYFCASSPRVRSEYYNEQFFGPGTRLTVL.

For this clone: The read ends 3 residues shy of where the CDR3 ends; the end is completed using the germline J gene. This sequence joins TRBV7-2 and TRBJ2-7; perhaps TRBD2 as D (6 bases). The length of the CDR3 is 13 residues. V gave up 1 base and J gave up 6 bases, with 10 bases separating them. The germline gives CDR1 SGHTA, CDR2 FQGNSA. The CDR3 loop is CASSLGLRGEQYF. CDR3 DNA, as far as it was read: TGTGCCAGCAGCTTAGGTCTGCGGGGCGAG.

Comment on this clone: The read terminates 3 residues ahead of where the CDR3 ends, so the germline J gene completes it. The rearrangement links TRBV20-1 to TRBJ2-4, with D possibly matching TRBD1 (6 bases). The germline gives CDR1 DFQATT, CDR2 SNEGSKA (reference sequence). The V and J ends lost 3 bases and 0 bases respectively, with 18 bases between them. The CDR3 covers 17 residues. CDR3 in amino acids: CSARDTQGRLAKNIQYF. Incomplete CDR3 DNA: TGCAGTGCTAGGGACACACAGGGCCGCCTAGCCAAAAACATT.

Details on this clone: The DNA ends 3 residues before the CDR3 does, and the rest of the CDR3 is filled in from the germline J gene. V gene TRBV6-1 combines with J gene TRBJ2-2; 8 bases map to TRBD1. This CDR3 is built from 13 residues. CDR1 MNHNS and CDR2 SASEGT come from the germline V gene. After removal of 3 bases from V and 8 bases from J, the junction contained 2 bases not matched to a gene. Incomplete CDR3 DNA: TGTGCCAGCAGTGACGGACAGGGAGGGGAG. Translated, it gives CASSDGQGGE. The whole CDR3 protein is CASSDGQGGELFF.

To note about this clone: The read ends 3 residues shy of where the CDR3 ends; the end is completed using the germline J gene. The chain carries TRBV5-1 and TRBJ1-5, with unresolved D. Germline CDR1 is SGHRS and CDR2 is YFSETQ. This CDR3 is built from 18 residues. V was trimmed by 1 base and J by 0 bases, leaving 17 bases between them. The DNA read from the CDR3 is TGCGCCAGCAGCTTGAGGTCCCGGACTGAAAATAGCAATCAGCCC. Translated, it gives CASSLRSRTENSNQP. The entire CDR3 is CASSLRSRTENSNQPQHF.

CDR3 DNA, as far as it was read: TGTGCCACAGCAACCGGGACTAGCGGGGGGGGAAAACCTAATGAG. Translation gives CATATGTSGGGKPNE. The entire CDR3 sequence reads CATATGTSGGGKPNEQFF. This chain joins TRBV24-1 and TRBJ2-1, with 16 bases identical to TRBD2. The read ends 3 residues shy of where the CDR3 ends; the end is completed using the germline J gene. Germline assignment: CDR1 KGHDR and CDR2 SFDVKD. The trim removed 10 bases at V and 7 bases at J, leaving 15 bases unmatched. The CDR3 is made up of 18 amino acids.

Turning to this clone: The read halts 3 residues ahead of the CDR3 end, with the missing end drawn from the germline J gene. The chain is built from TRBV7-8 and TRBJ1-1; D possibly corresponds to TRBD1 (6 bases). Germline V gene data show CDR1 as SGHVS and CDR2 as FQNEAQ. The CDR3 length is 13 residues. The covered CDR3 bases are TGTGCCAGCAGGCAAACAGGGTTCAGTACG. It yields the protein CASRQTGFST. The entire CDR3 protein is CASRQTGFSTAFF. The variable domain in full, completed from reference TRBV7-8 and TRBJ1-1, reads GAGVSQSPRYKVAKRGQDVALRCDPISGHVSLFWYQQALGQGPEFLTYFQNEAQLDKSGLPSDRFFAERPEGSVSTLKIQRTQQEDSAVYLCASRQTGFSTAFFGQGTRLTVV.